This TCR beta chain is from a study of early T cells in non-severe SARS-CoV-2 infection. This clonotype was seen a few times. Germline CDR1 MNHEY, CDR2 SVGEGT. V lost 4 bases and J lost 4; bases outside the gene matches: 2. The CDR3 totals 16 residues. One entry per CDR3 protein, called by TCRdb with MiXCR from the 5' RACE reads. This sample has 45,000 to 75,000 distinct CDR3 sequences, with 10% to 15% found just once. The receptor was derived from an adult who was a healthcare worker with PCR-confirmed SARS-CoV-2 infection or an uninfected control (not recorded which). This chain joins TRBV6-2 or TRBV6-3 and TRBJ2-2; 14 bases match TRBD2. Sequenced input: whole blood. The CDR3 loop reads CASSSGTSGGTGELFF. The DNA of the CDR3 is TGTGCCAGCAGTTCAGGGACTAGCGGGGGCACCGGGGAGCTGTTTTTT.